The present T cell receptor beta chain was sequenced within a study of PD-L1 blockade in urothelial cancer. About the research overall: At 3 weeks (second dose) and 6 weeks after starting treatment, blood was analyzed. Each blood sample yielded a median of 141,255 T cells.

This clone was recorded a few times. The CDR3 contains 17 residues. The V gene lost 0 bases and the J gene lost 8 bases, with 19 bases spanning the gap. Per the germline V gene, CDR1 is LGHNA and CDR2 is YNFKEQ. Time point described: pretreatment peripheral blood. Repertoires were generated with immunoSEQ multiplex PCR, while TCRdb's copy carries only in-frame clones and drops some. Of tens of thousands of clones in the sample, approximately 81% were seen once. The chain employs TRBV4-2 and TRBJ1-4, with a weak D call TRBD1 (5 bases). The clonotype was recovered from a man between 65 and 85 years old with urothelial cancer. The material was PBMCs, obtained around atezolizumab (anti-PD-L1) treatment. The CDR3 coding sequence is TGTGCCAGCAGCCAAGACTTCAGCGGGGGAGAAGGGGAAAAACTGTTTTTT. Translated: CASSQDFSGGEGEKLFF.